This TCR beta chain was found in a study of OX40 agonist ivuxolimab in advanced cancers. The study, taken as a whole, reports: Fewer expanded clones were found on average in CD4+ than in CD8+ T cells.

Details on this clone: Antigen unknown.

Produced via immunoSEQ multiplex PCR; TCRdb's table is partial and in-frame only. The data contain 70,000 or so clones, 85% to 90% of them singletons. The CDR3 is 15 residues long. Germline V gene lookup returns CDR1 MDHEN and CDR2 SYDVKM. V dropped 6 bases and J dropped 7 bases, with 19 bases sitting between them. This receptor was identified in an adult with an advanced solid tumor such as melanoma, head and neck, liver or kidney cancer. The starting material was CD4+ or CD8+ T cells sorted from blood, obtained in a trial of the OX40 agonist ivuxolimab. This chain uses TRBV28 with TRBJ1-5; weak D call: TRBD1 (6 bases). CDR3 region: CASSSSQGLSQPQHF. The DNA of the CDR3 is TGTGCCAGCAGCTCCTCACAGGGTTTAAGCCAGCCCCAGCATTTT.